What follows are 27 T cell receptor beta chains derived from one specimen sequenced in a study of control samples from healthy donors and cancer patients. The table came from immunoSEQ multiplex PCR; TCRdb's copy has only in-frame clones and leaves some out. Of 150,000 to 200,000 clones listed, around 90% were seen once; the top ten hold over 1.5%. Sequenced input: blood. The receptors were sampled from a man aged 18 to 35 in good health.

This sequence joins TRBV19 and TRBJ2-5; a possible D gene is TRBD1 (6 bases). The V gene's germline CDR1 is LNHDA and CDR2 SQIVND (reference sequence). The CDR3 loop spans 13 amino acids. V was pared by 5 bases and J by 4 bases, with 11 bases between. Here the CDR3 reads CASSPRGSETQYF. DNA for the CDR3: TGTGCCAGTAGTCCGAGGGGGTCAGAGACCCAGTACTTC.

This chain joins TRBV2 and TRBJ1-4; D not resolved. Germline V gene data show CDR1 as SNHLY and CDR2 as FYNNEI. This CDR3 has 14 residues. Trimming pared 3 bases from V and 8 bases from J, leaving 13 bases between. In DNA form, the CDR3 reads TGTGCCAGCAGTGAGGTACCCCGCCTCGAAAAACTGTTTTTT. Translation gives CASSEVPRLEKLFF. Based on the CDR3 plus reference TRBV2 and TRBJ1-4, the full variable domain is EPEVTQTPSHQVTQMGQEVILRCVPISNHLYFYWYRQILGQKVEFLVSFYNNEISEKSEIFDDQFSVERPDGSNFTLKIRSTKLEDSAMYFCASSEVPRLEKLFFGSGTQLSVL.

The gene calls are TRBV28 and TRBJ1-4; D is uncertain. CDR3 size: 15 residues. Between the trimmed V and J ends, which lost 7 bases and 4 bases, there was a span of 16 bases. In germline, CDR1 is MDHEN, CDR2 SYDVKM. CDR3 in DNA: TGTGCCAGCACCTCTGCAGTCAGATTTAATGAAAAACTGTTTTTT. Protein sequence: CASTSAVRFNEKLFF.

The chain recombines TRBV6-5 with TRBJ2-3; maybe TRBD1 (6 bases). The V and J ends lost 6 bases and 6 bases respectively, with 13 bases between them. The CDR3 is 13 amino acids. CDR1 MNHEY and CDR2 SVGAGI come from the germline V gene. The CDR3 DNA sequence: TGTGCCAGCAGGAAGACAGGATCGGATACGCAGTATTTT. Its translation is CASRKTGSDTQYF.

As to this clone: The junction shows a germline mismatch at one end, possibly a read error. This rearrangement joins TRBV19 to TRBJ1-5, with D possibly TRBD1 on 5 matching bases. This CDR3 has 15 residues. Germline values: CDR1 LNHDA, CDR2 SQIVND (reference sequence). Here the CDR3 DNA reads TGTGCCGGTAGACGGGACTCCTCGGGCAATCAGCCCCAGCATTTT. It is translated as CAGRRDSSGNQPQHF.

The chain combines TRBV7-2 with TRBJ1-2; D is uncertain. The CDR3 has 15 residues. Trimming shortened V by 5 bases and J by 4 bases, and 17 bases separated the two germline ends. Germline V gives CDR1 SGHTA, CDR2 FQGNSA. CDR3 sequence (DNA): TGTGCCAGCAGCGGTACGGAAGCGGTGCCCTATGGCTACACCTTC. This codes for CASSGTEAVPYGYTF. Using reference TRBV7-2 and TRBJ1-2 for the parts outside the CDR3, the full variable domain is GAGVSQSPSNKVTEKGKDVELRCDPISGHTALYWYRQSLGQGLEFLIYFQGNSAPDKSGLPSDRFSAERTGGSVSTLTIQRTQQEDSAVYLCASSGTEAVPYGYTFGSGTRLTVV.

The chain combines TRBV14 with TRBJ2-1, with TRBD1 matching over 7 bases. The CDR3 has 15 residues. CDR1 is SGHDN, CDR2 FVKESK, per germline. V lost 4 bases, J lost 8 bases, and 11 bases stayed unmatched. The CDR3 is CASSPWDSRSDEQFF. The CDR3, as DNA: TGTGCCAGCAGCCCGTGGGACAGCAGGAGCGATGAGCAGTTCTTC.

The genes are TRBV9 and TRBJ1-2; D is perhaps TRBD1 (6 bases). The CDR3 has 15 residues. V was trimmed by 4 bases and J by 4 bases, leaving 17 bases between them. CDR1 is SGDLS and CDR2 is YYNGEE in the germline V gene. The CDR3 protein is CASSRGAPGPYGYTF. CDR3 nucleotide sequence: TGTGCCAGCAGCAGGGGGGCGCCGGGTCCCTATGGCTACACCTTC.

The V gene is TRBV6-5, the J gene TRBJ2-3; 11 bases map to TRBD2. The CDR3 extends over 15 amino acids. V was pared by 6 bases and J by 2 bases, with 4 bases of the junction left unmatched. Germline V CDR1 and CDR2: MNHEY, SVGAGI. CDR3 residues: CASRFSGGATDTQYF. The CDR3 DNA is TGTGCCAGCAGGTTTAGCGGGGGGGCCACAGATACGCAGTATTTT.

The CDR3 spells CASSLENYGYTF. The CDR3, as DNA: TGTGCCAGCAGTTTGGAGAACTATGGCTACACCTTC. The chain is built from TRBV28 and TRBJ1-2; unclear D gene. The CDR3 totals 12 residues. The germline V gene has CDR1 MDHEN and CDR2 SYDVKM. Trimming pared 3 bases from V and 2 bases from J, leaving 4 bases between.

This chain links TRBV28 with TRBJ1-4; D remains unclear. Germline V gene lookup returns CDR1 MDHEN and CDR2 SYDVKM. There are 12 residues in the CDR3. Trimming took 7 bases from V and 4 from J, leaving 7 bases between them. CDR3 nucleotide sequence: TGTGCCAGCACGACCGGTAATGAAAAACTGTTTTTT. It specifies CASTTGNEKLFF.

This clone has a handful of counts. The CDR3 region is CASSLSDRVGAFF. The DNA for the CDR3 is TGTGCCAGCAGTCTCTCCGACAGGGTTGGTGCTTTCTTT. The rearrangement joins TRBV12-3 or TRBV12-4 to TRBJ1-1; 7 bases line up with TRBD1. V shed 5 bases, J shed 11 bases, and the junction held 11 bases outside the gene matches. CDR3 length equals 13 residues.

As DNA, the CDR3 is TGTGCCAGCAGCTTAGAGGCAGGGGAAAATGAAAAACTGTTTTTT. Encoded protein: CASSLEAGENEKLFF. The rearrangement links TRBV7-9 to TRBJ1-4; tentatively, D is TRBD1 (6 bases). Trimming took off 1 base at V and 5 bases at J, with 11 bases between the two ends. This CDR3 region has 15 residues. CDR1 is SEHNR, CDR2 FQNEAQ, per germline (reference sequence).

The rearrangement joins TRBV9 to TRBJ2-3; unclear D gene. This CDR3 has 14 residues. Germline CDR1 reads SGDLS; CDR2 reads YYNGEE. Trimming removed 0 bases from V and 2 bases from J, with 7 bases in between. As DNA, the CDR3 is TGTGCCAGCAGCGTAGCGGTTCACACAGATACGCAGTATTTT. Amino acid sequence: CASSVAVHTDTQYF.

The CDR3 region has the DNA TGTGCCAGCAGCCCTCCGGGACACCTCAATGAGCAGTTCTTC. This sequence encodes CASSPPGHLNEQFF. The chain links TRBV11-2 to TRBJ2-1; a weak D match, TRBD1 (6 bases). Trimming took 5 bases from V and 6 from J, leaving 14 bases between them. Germline V gives CDR1 SGHAT, CDR2 FQNNGV. The CDR3 is 14 amino acids.

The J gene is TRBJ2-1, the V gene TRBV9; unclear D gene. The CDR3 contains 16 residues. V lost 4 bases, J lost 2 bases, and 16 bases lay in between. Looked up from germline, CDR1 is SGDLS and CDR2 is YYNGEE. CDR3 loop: CASSPERLTTYNEQFF. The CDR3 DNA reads TGTGCCAGCAGCCCAGAAAGACTGACAACCTACAATGAGCAGTTCTTC.

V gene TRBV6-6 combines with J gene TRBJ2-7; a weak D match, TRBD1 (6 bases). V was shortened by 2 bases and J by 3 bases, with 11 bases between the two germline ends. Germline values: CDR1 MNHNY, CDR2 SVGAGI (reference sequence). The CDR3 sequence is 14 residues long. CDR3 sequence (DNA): TGTGCCAGCAGTTACGGGGGACAAGACTACGAGCAGTACTTC. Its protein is CASSYGGQDYEQYF.

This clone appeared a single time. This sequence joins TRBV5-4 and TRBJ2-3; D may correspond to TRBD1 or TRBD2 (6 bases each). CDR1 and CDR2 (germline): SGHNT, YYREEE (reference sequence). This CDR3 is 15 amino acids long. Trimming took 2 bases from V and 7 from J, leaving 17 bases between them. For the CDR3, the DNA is TGTGCCAGCAGCTTTAGGGGGACGGGGAGGAATACGCAGTATTTT. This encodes CASSFRGTGRNTQYF. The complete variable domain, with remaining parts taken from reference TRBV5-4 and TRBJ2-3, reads ETGVTQSPTHLIKTRGQQVTLRCSSQSGHNTVSWYQQALGQGPQFIFQYYREEENGRGNFPPRFSGLQFPNYSSELNVNALELDDSALYLCASSFRGTGRNTQYFGPGTRLTVL.

The CDR3 loop reads CASSDRGQGTYEQYF. In DNA form, the CDR3 reads TGTGCCAGCAGTGATCGGGGGCAGGGGACCTACGAGCAGTACTTC. The chain joins TRBV2 to TRBJ2-7, with D possibly called TRBD1 or TRBD2 (6 bases each). The germline gives CDR1 SNHLY, CDR2 FYNNEI. With 3 bases removed from V and 2 bases from J, the gap between germline ends came to 14 bases. The CDR3 consists of 15 residues.

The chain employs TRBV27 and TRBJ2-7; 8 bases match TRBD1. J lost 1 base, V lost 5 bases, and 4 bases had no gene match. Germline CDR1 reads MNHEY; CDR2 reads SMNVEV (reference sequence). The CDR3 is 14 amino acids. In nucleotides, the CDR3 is TGTGCCAGCAGTATGGGGACAGGATCCTACGAGCAGTACTTC. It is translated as CASSMGTGSYEQYF.

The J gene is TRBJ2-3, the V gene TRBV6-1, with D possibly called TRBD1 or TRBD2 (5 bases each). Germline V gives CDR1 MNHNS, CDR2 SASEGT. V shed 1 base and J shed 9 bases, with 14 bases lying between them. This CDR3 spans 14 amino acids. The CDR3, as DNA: TGTGCCAGCAGTGAAGGGGGGACCTCTAGAACGCAGTATTTT. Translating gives CASSEGGTSRTQYF.

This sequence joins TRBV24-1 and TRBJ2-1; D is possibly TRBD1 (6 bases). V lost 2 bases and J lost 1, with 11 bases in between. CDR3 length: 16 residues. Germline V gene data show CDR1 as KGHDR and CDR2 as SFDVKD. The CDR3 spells CATSDYEGESYNEQFF. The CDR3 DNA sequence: TGTGCCACCAGTGATTATGAGGGGGAATCCTACAATGAGCAGTTCTTC.

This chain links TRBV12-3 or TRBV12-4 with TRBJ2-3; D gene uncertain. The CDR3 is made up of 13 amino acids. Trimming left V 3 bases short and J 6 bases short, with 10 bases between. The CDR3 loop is CASSFGRADTQYF. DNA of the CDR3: TGTGCCAGCAGTTTCGGCCGGGCGGATACGCAGTATTTT.

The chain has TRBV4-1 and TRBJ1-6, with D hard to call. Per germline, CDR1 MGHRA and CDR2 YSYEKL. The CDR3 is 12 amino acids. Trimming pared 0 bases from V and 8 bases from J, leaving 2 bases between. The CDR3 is CASSQDDSPLHF. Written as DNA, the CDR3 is TGCGCCAGCAGCCAAGATGATTCACCCCTCCACTTT.

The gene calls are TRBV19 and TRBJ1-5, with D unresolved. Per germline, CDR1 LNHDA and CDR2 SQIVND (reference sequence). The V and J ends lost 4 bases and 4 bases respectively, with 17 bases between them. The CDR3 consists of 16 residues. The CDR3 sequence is CASSTPPWTVNQPQHF. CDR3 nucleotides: TGTGCCAGTAGTACCCCTCCTTGGACGGTGAATCAGCCCCAGCATTTT.

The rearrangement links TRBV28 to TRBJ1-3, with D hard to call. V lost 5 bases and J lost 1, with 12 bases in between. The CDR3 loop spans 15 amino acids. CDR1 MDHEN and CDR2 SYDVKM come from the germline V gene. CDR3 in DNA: TGTGCCAGCAGTACCCCTACGGGTTCTGGAAACACCATATATTTT. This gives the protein CASSTPTGSGNTIYF.

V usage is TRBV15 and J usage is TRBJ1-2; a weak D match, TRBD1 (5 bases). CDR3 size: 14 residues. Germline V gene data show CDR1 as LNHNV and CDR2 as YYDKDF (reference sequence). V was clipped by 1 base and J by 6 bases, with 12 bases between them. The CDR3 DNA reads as TGTGCCACCAGCAGAGCCGACAGCCCCAATGGCTACACCTTC. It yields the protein CATSRADSPNGYTF.